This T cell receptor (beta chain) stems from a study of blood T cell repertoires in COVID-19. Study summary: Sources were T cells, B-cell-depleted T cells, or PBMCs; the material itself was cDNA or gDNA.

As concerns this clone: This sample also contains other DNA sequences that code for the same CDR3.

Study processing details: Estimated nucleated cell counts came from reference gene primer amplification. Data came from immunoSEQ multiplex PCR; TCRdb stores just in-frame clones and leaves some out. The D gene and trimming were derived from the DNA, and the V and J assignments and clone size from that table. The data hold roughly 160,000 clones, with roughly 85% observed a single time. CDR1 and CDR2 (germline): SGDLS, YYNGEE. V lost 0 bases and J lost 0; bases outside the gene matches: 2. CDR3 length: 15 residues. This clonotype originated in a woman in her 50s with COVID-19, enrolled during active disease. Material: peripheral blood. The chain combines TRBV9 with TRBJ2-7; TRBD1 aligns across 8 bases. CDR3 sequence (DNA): TGTGCCAGCAGCGTAGGGACAGGGAGCTCCTACGAGCAGTACTTC. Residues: CASSVGTGSSYEQYF. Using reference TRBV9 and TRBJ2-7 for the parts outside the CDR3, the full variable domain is DSGVTQTPKHLITATGQRVTLRCSPRSGDLSVYWYQQSLDQGLQFLIQYYNGEERAKGNILERFSAQQFPDLHSELNLSSLELGDSALYFCASSVGTGSSYEQYFGPGTRLTVT.